Below are 27 T cell receptor beta chains sequenced from a single sample in a study of blood T cells in healthy people across ages (dated by TCRdb to between 2015 and 2017). The library was built by means of 5' RACE. Sequencing took place on an Illumina HiSeq 2500. A second 7 to 11 cycle PCR used a sample-barcoded 5' primer and a J-beta primer mix. TCRdb cleaned the public reads at Q25 with fastp, built clones with MiXCR and kept in-frame beta chains. Entries are consolidated by CDR3 protein sequence, retaining the most common genes and DNA. This sample has approximately 800,000 distinct CDR3 sequences in its table, and about 46% of those were observed once. Around a sixth of the sample is in the top ten clones. The sequenced material came from blood. These receptors all come from a man of 80 years or more in good health.

V gene TRBV4-1 combines with J gene TRBJ2-5; 10 nucleotides align to TRBD1. The germline V gene encodes CDR1 MGHRA and CDR2 YSYEKL. The CDR3 sequence is 15 residues long. Trimming removed 4 bases from V and 0 bases from J; junction bases left unmatched: 2. The CDR3, as DNA: TGCGCCAGCAGCCCTGGGACAGGGGACCAAGAGACCCAGTACTTC. Amino acid sequence: CASSPGTGDQETQYF.

The V call is TRBV20-1, the J call TRBJ2-1; D remains unclear. TRBJ2-7 explains the end of the DNA better; the J call may be wrong. CDR3 length: 13 amino acids. CDR1 and CDR2 from the germline V gene are DFQATT and SNEGSKA (reference sequence). The CDR3 coding sequence is TGCAGTGCTAGAAGTCTATTAGGCAATGAGCAGTACTTC. This gives the protein CSARSLLGNEQYF.

The V and J genes are TRBV6-6 and TRBJ2-7; 7 bases align to TRBD2. The end of the DNA aligns better with TRBJ2-5, so the J call may be wrong. The CDR3 runs 16 residues. Per the germline V gene, CDR1 is MNHNY and CDR2 is SVGAGI (reference sequence). CDR3 protein: CASSYLAGATQETQYF. For the CDR3, the DNA is TGTGCCAGCAGTTACCTGGCGGGAGCCACGCAAGAGACCCAGTACTTC.

This clonotype was observed a few times. The chain combines TRBV5-1 with TRBJ2-2; unclear D gene. From germline, CDR1 is SGHRS and CDR2 YFSETQ. V was shortened by 0 bases and J by 3 bases, with 6 bases between the two germline ends. CDR3 size: 14 residues. The CDR3 protein is CASSLEPYTGELFF. The CDR3 region has the DNA TGCGCCAGCAGCTTGGAACCTTACACCGGGGAGCTGTTTTTT.

This clonotype was counted between two and nine times. V gene TRBV28 combines with J gene TRBJ2-7; D is undetermined. Trimming pared 3 bases from V and 7 bases from J, leaving 7 bases between. The CDR3 length is 11 residues. The germline V gene has CDR1 MDHEN and CDR2 SYDVKM. CDR3 sequence: CASSFLKEQYF. The CDR3 DNA is TGTGCCAGCAGTTTCCTTAAGGAGCAGTACTTC. The full variable domain, completed using reference TRBV28 and TRBJ2-7, is DVKVTQSSRYLVKRTGEKVFLECVQDMDHENMFWYRQDPGLGLRLIYFSYDVKMKEKGDIPEGYSVSREKKERFSLILESASTNQTSMYLCASSFLKEQYFGPGTRLTVT.

The chain couples TRBV7-2 to TRBJ2-7; tentative D call: TRBD2 (5 bases). CDR1 and CDR2 from the germline V gene are SGHTA and FQGNSA. V was clipped by 5 bases and J by 13 bases, with 24 bases between them. The CDR3 is made up of 14 amino acids. The CDR3 DNA is TGTGCCAGCAGCCAATCGGCGGGCCCGGGGAAGAACTACTTC. It codes for CASSQSAGPGKNYF.

The CDR3 coding sequence is TGTGCCAGTAGTATAGGGTTCCGCGGGGCGGGCTACAATGAGCAGTTCTTC. It translates to CASSIGFRGAGYNEQFF. The rearrangement uses TRBV19 and TRBJ2-1; possible D gene TRBD2, 6 bases. Trimming took 1 base from V and 3 from J, leaving 16 bases between them. Germline V gene sequence: CDR1 LNHDA, CDR2 SQIVND (reference sequence). The CDR3 extends over 17 amino acids.

This clonotype showed up just a few times. The chain employs TRBV12-3 or TRBV12-4 and TRBJ2-4; D is ambiguous. Gene TRBJ2-7 matches the end of the DNA better, so the J call may be wrong. The CDR3 contains 12 residues. CDR3 region: CASSLFPGEQYF. The DNA of the CDR3 is TGTGCCAGCAGTTTGTTCCCCGGCGAGCAGTACTTC.

This clonotype was seen more than once but under ten times. The rearrangement uses TRBV6-2 or TRBV6-3 and TRBJ1-5, with a weak D call TRBD1 (5 bases). Germline V gives CDR1 MNHEY, CDR2 SVGEGT. The V end was cut by 2 bases, the J end by 1 base, with 21 bases between. The CDR3 length is 19 residues. In DNA, the CDR3 is TGTGCCAGCAGTTACACTGATTGGACATCTGGGGTAAGCAATCAGCCCCAGCATTTT. Its protein is CASSYTDWTSGVSNQPQHF.

The J gene is TRBJ1-2, the V gene TRBV7-8, with no clear D. Trimming removed 4 bases from V and 4 bases from J, with 13 bases in between. CDR1 SGHVS and CDR2 FQNEAQ come from the germline V gene. The CDR3 runs 14 residues. The chain's CDR3 is CASSSQTAGYGYTF. The CDR3 DNA sequence: TGTGCCAGCAGCTCCCAGACTGCCGGCTATGGCTACACCTTC.

This clonotype showed up just a few times. The CDR3 here is CASSLSWQGQETQYF. In DNA form, the CDR3 reads TGTGCCAGCAGTTTATCGTGGCAGGGCCAAGAGACCCAGTACTTC. The chain has TRBV27 and TRBJ2-5, with D maybe TRBD1 (5 bases). V shed 0 bases and J shed 1 base, with 9 bases lying between them. From germline, CDR1 is MNHEY and CDR2 SMNVEV (reference sequence). The CDR3 sequence is 15 residues long.

The rearrangement uses TRBV20-1 and TRBJ2-3; D remains ambiguous. Between the trimmed V and J ends, which lost 3 bases and 1 base, there was a span of 11 bases. This CDR3 contains 14 residues. Germline V gene data show CDR1 as DFQATT and CDR2 as SNEGSKA (reference sequence). The CDR3 DNA sequence: TGCAGTGCTAGGTGGTCCGGACGCACAGATACGCAGTATTTT. Its protein product is CSARWSGRTDTQYF.

In this sample, this clonotype turned up once. The V and J genes are TRBV4-1 and TRBJ1-1; D may be TRBD1 (6 bases). The CDR3 has 17 amino acids. Germline lookup yields CDR1 MGHRA and CDR2 YSYEKL. Trimming cost V 0 bases and J 0 bases, with 14 bases left between them. The CDR3 spells CASSQDTDSLVNTEAFF. The CDR3 DNA reads TGCGCCAGCAGCCAAGATACGGACAGCCTAGTGAACACTGAAGCTTTCTTT.

The genes are TRBV27 and TRBJ2-7; 11 positions match TRBD1. Germline loops: CDR1 MNHEY, CDR2 SMNVEV (reference sequence). The CDR3 length is 20 residues. J was trimmed by 1 base and V by 3 bases; bases with no gene match: 17. CDR3 nucleotide sequence: TGTGCCAGCAGTTTCCGGCCATCGGGACAGGGGGGTTATTGGTCCTACGAGCAGTACTTC. Translating gives CASSFRPSGQGGYWSYEQYF.

This clonotype occurred once. V gene TRBV3-1 combines with J gene TRBJ2-3; 9 positions match TRBD1. Germline CDR1 is LGHDT and CDR2 is YNNKEL (reference sequence). V trimming: 3 bases; J trimming: 3 bases; junction bases outside the gene matches: 10. The CDR3 has 17 residues. The chain's CDR3 is CASSHSPGTGWTDTQYF. The CDR3 DNA follows: TGTGCCAGCAGCCATTCGCCCGGGACAGGGTGGACAGATACGCAGTATTTT.

This rearrangement joins TRBV20-1 to TRBJ2-7, with 10 bases matching TRBD1. Per germline, CDR1 DFQATT and CDR2 SNEGSKA (reference sequence). V shed 6 bases and J 4 bases; nucleotides not matched to a gene: 15. This CDR3 contains 16 residues. The CDR3 loop reads CSANMPGDRGSYEQYF. The CDR3 DNA follows: TGCAGTGCAAATATGCCTGGGGACAGGGGATCATACGAGCAGTACTTC.

The table lists this clonotype with a few counts. The V call is TRBV6-6, the J call TRBJ2-2; the D is unclear. This CDR3 has 14 residues. V was clipped by 0 bases and J by 6 bases, with 8 bases between them. Germline V lookup: CDR1 MNHNY, CDR2 SVGAGI (reference sequence). CDR3 nucleotides: TGTGCCAGCAGTTACTCGGGGTTGGCCGGGGAGCTGTTTTTT. This sequence encodes CASSYSGLAGELFF.

The chain couples TRBV10-3 to TRBJ2-7; TRBD1 matches 9 bases. Trimming removed 10 bases from V and 1 base from J; junction bases left unmatched: 14. The germline V gene encodes CDR1 ENHRY and CDR2 SYGVKD. The CDR3 loop spans 16 amino acids. Here the CDR3 reads CATTGQGFSRSYEQYF. CDR3 DNA: TGTGCCACAACGGGACAGGGTTTTTCCAGGTCCTACGAGCAGTACTTC.

At least ten counts were recorded for this clonotype. V usage is TRBV25-1 and J usage is TRBJ2-1; D gene unclear. The CDR3 contains 13 residues. CDR1 and CDR2 from the germline V gene are MGHDK and SYGVNS. V dropped 1 base and J dropped 4 bases, with 5 bases sitting between them. The CDR3 is CASSEFRYNEQFF. The DNA of the CDR3 is TGTGCCAGCAGTGAATTCAGATACAATGAGCAGTTCTTC.

This clonotype appeared a single time. The V gene is TRBV28, the J gene TRBJ1-6, with D possibly TRBD1 on 6 matching bases. This CDR3 comprises 14 residues. Germline lookup yields CDR1 MDHEN and CDR2 SYDVKM. V was pared by 7 bases and J by 7 bases, with 14 bases between. The CDR3 sequence is CASTQGTKNSPLHF. The CDR3 DNA is TGTGCCAGCACCCAGGGGACAAAAAATTCACCCCTCCACTTT.

This chain links TRBV28 with TRBJ2-4, with D unresolved. CDR1 is MDHEN and CDR2 is SYDVKM in the germline V gene. V was cut by 2 bases and J by 0 bases, with 11 bases left in between. The CDR3 sequence is 16 residues long. CDR3 DNA sequence: TGTGCCAGCAGTTTAAGGCAATCAATAGCCAAAAACATTCAGTACTTC. It specifies CASSLRQSIAKNIQYF.

This clonotype was seen a handful of times. The chain employs TRBV30 and TRBJ2-1, with D possibly being TRBD2 (5 bases). Looked up from germline, CDR1 is GTSNPN and CDR2 is SVGIG (reference sequence). With 0 bases removed from V and 6 bases from J, the gap between germline ends came to 6 bases. CDR3 length equals 12 residues. CDR3 sequence: CAWSVRGNEQFF. The CDR3 DNA follows: TGTGCCTGGAGTGTTCGGGGCAATGAGCAGTTCTTC.

The V gene is TRBV29-1, the J gene TRBJ1-6; the match to TRBD1 covers 10 bases. V shed 6 bases, J shed 7 bases, and the junction held 3 bases outside the gene matches. The length of the CDR3 is 13 residues. Germline lookup yields CDR1 SQVTM and CDR2 ANQGSEA. The CDR3 bases are TGCAGCGTGCGACAGGGGGCAAATTCACCCCTCCACTTT. This sequence encodes CSVRQGANSPLHF.

This clonotype has more than one count but fewer than ten. The rearrangement uses TRBV3-1 and TRBJ2-7, with 8 bases lining up with TRBD2. Germline V gene sequence: CDR1 LGHDT, CDR2 YNNKEL (reference sequence). Unmatched junction bases numbered 4, after V lost 6 bases and J lost 0 bases. This CDR3 is 14 amino acids long. CDR3 nucleotides: TGTGCCAGCAGAATTAGCGGGGACTCCTACGAGCAGTACTTC. It encodes CASRISGDSYEQYF.

The gene calls are TRBV29-1 and TRBJ2-2, with 13 nucleotides matching TRBD2. V lost 7 bases and J lost 0; bases outside the gene matches: 2. Germline CDR1 is SQVTM and CDR2 is ANQGSEA. The CDR3 has 15 residues. The CDR3: CSGGTSGANTGELFF. The CDR3 DNA follows: TGCAGCGGGGGGACTAGCGGGGCGAACACCGGGGAGCTGTTTTTT.

The chain combines TRBV5-1 with TRBJ2-6; tentative D call: TRBD1 (6 bases). V was pared by 4 bases and J by 3 bases, with 17 bases between. CDR1 is SGHRS and CDR2 is YFSETQ in the germline V gene. The CDR3 runs to 17 residues. CDR3 nucleotides: TGCGCCAGCAGCCTGGGGACAAGAGTAAATGGGGCCAACGTCCTGACTTTC. Protein product: CASSLGTRVNGANVLTF.

The chain carries TRBV7-2 and TRBJ2-3; 7 nucleotides line up with TRBD1. Per germline, CDR1 SGHTA and CDR2 FQGNSA. After removal of 0 bases from V and 6 bases from J, the junction contained 12 bases not matched to a gene. The CDR3 is 17 residues long. The CDR3 nucleotides are TGTGCCAGCAGCTTAGCATATTCACACAGGGGTGGGGATACGCAGTATTTT. It is translated as CASSLAYSHRGGDTQYF.